A single sample is the source of the 27 T cell receptor beta chains below, sequenced in a study of CD8 T cells in ankylosing spondylitis. Their antigens remain unidentified. One entry per CDR3 protein results from TCRdb running MiXCR on the 5' RACE reads. The sample gives 650,000 to 800,000 distinct CDR3 sequences, around 19% of which show up once; approximately 18% is in the top ten. General observations from the study: Roughly eight highly homologous variants made up a TCR beta motif that seemed to typify ankylosing spondylitis blood.

The sample comprised blood, either unsorted or a sorted T cell fraction (not recorded which). The receptors come from a male donor with ankylosing spondylitis.

This clonotype was detected only a few times. The chain uses TRBV6-1 and TRBJ2-4; D perhaps matches TRBD1 (6 bases). The ends were cut back, 1 base at V and 6 bases at J, with 13 bases in the middle. CDR1 MNHNS and CDR2 SASEGT come from the germline V gene. There are 15 residues in the CDR3. The CDR3 nucleotides are TGTGCCAGCAGTGAAGATACAGGGTTAACAAACATTCAGTACTTC. This codes for CASSEDTGLTNIQYF.

The chain employs TRBV29-1 and TRBJ2-7, with D possibly matching TRBD2 (6 bases). This CDR3 region has 13 residues. V dropped 1 base and J dropped 7 bases, with 14 bases sitting between them. Germline V gene sequence: CDR1 SQVTM, CDR2 ANQGSEA. This CDR3 reads CSVEAPGLFEQYF. The DNA for the CDR3 is TGCAGCGTTGAAGCACCGGGACTGTTTGAGCAGTACTTC.

This chain uses TRBV12-3 or TRBV12-4 with TRBJ1-2; maybe TRBD1 (6 bases). Trimming stripped 3 bases from V and 4 bases from J, with 12 bases between. The CDR3 consists of 14 residues. The CDR3 sequence is CASSFGPDSYGYTF. The CDR3, as DNA: TGTGCCAGCAGTTTTGGTCCGGACAGCTATGGCTACACCTTC.

V is TRBV7-6 and J is TRBJ1-4; the D is unclear. The germline V gene has CDR1 SGHVS and CDR2 FNYEAQ. V was pared by 1 base and J by 0 bases, with 9 bases between. The CDR3 spans 16 residues. Here the CDR3 DNA reads TGTGCCAGCAGCTTAGTACCGCAGGCAACTAATGAAAAACTGTTTTTT. Translation: CASSLVPQATNEKLFF.

This clonotype came up a few times. CDR3 amino acids: CASSQDGQTGANVLTF. As DNA, the CDR3 is TGCGCCAGCAGCCAAGATGGGCAGACAGGGGCCAACGTCCTGACTTTC. The chain is built from TRBV4-1 and TRBJ2-6; no clear D gene. The CDR3 consists of 16 residues. Germline CDR1 reads MGHRA; CDR2 reads YSYEKL. V was trimmed by 0 bases and J by 4 bases, leaving 10 bases between them.

This chain joins TRBV12-3 or TRBV12-4 and TRBJ2-2, with 14 bases that match TRBD2. CDR3 length: 16 residues. V dropped 7 bases and J dropped 1; count of bases not matched to a gene: 2. CDR3 protein: CASIGTSGGNTGELFF. CDR3 nucleotides: TGTGCCAGCATCGGGACTAGCGGGGGGAACACCGGGGAGCTGTTTTTT.

This clonotype was seen a handful of times. The chain employs TRBV4-2 and TRBJ1-3; D is uncertain. The V end lost 1 base, the J end lost 0 bases, and 10 bases lay between the germline ends. The CDR3 has 16 amino acids. Germline loops: CDR1 LGHNA, CDR2 YNFKEQ. The CDR3 protein is CASSQVFTDSGNTIYF. The CDR3 nucleotides read TGTGCCAGCAGCCAAGTCTTCACAGACTCTGGAAACACCATATATTTT.

This clonotype has a handful of counts. The chain links TRBV7-2 to TRBJ2-7; D is uncertain. This CDR3 comprises 13 residues. CDR1 is SGHTA, CDR2 FQGNSA, per germline. Trimming stripped 3 bases from V and 1 base from J, with 7 bases between. In nucleotides, the CDR3 is TGTGCCAGCAGCTTTTTTCAGTCCTACGAGCAGTACTTC. This gives the protein CASSFFQSYEQYF.

This clonotype appeared a few times. CDR3 coding DNA: TGTGCCACCAGCGGGTACAGGGGTGATAACTATGGCTACACCTTC. The encoded protein is CATSGYRGDNYGYTF. This sequence joins TRBV15 and TRBJ1-2; 7 nucleotides align to TRBD1. The CDR3 runs 15 residues. In germline, CDR1 is LNHNV, CDR2 YYDKDF (reference sequence). V lost 5 bases and J lost 1; bases outside the gene matches: 7.

This clonotype has a handful of counts. The gene calls are TRBV12-3 or TRBV12-4 and TRBJ1-2; D is perhaps TRBD1 (6 bases). V lost 5 bases, J lost 7 bases, and 14 bases lay in between. There are 13 residues in the CDR3. In DNA, the CDR3 is TGTGCCAGCAGTCAAGGGACAATTCGTGGCTACACCTTC. This translates into CASSQGTIRGYTF.

The rearrangement joins TRBV20-1 to TRBJ2-1; 14 nucleotides line up with TRBD2. Germline assignment: CDR1 DFQATT and CDR2 SNEGSKA (reference sequence). This CDR3 region has 15 residues. After removal of 3 bases from V and 6 bases from J, the junction contained 4 bases not matched to a gene. For the CDR3, the DNA is TGCAGTGCTAGCGGACTAGCGGGGGGCCCCAATGAGCAGTTCTTC. Its protein product is CSASGLAGGPNEQFF.

The chain recombines TRBV5-1 with TRBJ2-1; 8 positions match TRBD1. The CDR3 has 14 residues. Germline-derived CDR1 and CDR2 are SGHRS and YFSETQ. The junction had 4 bases not matched to a gene; V was cut back by 4 bases and J by 4 bases. CDR3 nucleotides: TGCGCCAGCAGCACCCGACAGGGGTACAATGAGCAGTTCTTC. This sequence encodes CASSTRQGYNEQFF.

The chain employs TRBV20-1 and TRBJ1-5; D is possibly TRBD1 (5 bases). This CDR3 spans 14 amino acids. Germline V gene sequence: CDR1 DFQATT, CDR2 SNEGSKA (reference sequence). V was clipped by 0 bases and J by 1 base, with 7 bases between them. DNA of the CDR3: TGCAGTGCTAGAGATGGGGGGAGCAATCAGCCCCAGCATTTT. Protein product: CSARDGGSNQPQHF.

This clonotype showed up just a few times. The genes are TRBV12-3 or TRBV12-4 and TRBJ2-2; 9 bases are a match to TRBD2. The CDR3 runs 16 residues. V lost 3 bases to trimming and J lost 4 bases; unmatched junction nucleotides: 6. The CDR3 here is CASSFVAAGGTGELFF. The CDR3 DNA reads as TGTGCCAGCAGTTTTGTTGCAGCGGGGGGCACCGGGGAGCTGTTTTTT.

The gene calls are TRBV24-1 and TRBJ2-1, with D maybe TRBD1 (5 bases). V lost 4 bases, J lost 2 bases, and 8 bases lay in between. The CDR3 is 14 amino acids. The V gene's germline CDR1 is KGHDR and CDR2 SFDVKD. The CDR3 nucleotides are TGTGCCACCAGTGACAGGGAACCCTACAATGAGCAGTTCTTC. It specifies CATSDREPYNEQFF.

There are many counts of this clonotype. The rearrangement joins TRBV6-5 to TRBJ2-5; D perhaps matches TRBD2 (6 bases). V dropped 0 bases and J dropped 5 bases, with 10 bases sitting between them. Germline loops: CDR1 MNHEY, CDR2 SVGAGI. This CDR3 has 14 amino acids. CDR3 DNA sequence: TGTGCCAGCAGTTACTCGATCGGAGGGGAGACCCAGTACTTC. Its translation: CASSYSIGGETQYF.

The chain is built from TRBV5-1 and TRBJ2-7, with D uncertain. Per the germline V gene, CDR1 is SGHRS and CDR2 is YFSETQ. Trimming cost V 5 bases and J 3 bases, with 18 bases left between them. The CDR3 runs 15 residues. The CDR3 DNA is TGCGCCAGCAGTCTAACGGCAGAATTAAACTACGAGCAGTACTTC. Protein: CASSLTAELNYEQYF.

V is TRBV5-6 and J is TRBJ1-2; 9 bases map to TRBD1. Germline CDR1 SGHDT, CDR2 YYEEEE. The CDR3 is 13 amino acids. Unmatched junction bases numbered 5, after V lost 4 bases and J lost 7 bases. The CDR3 loop reads CASSITGGSGYTF. In DNA, the CDR3 is TGTGCCAGCAGCATTACAGGGGGCTCTGGCTACACCTTC.

At least ten counts were recorded for this clonotype. The V call is TRBV29-1, the J call TRBJ2-7; the D is unclear. Germline V gene data show CDR1 as SQVTM and CDR2 as ANQGSEA. Trimming cost V 4 bases and J 2 bases, with 6 bases left between them. This CDR3 has 11 amino acids. The CDR3 nucleotides are TGCAGCGTTGTCCTAGCCTACGAGCAGTACTTC. Translating gives CSVVLAYEQYF.

The J gene is TRBJ2-1, the V gene TRBV12-3 or TRBV12-4; D gene uncertain. Matching the DNA end better, TRBJ2-7 makes the J call doubtful. The CDR3 is 12 residues long. The CDR3 nucleotides read TGTGCCAGCAGTTTCCGGTACAATGAGCAGTACTTC. This codes for CASSFRYNEQYF.

This clonotype was found a few times. V is TRBV10-3 and J is TRBJ1-1; D is ambiguous. The V and J ends lost 0 bases and 0 bases respectively, with 8 bases between them. Germline V gene data show CDR1 as ENHRY and CDR2 as SYGVKD. The CDR3 covers 15 residues. The CDR3 nucleotides are TGTGCCATCAGTGAGTCTAGACTGTTGAACACTGAAGCTTTCTTT. It specifies CAISESRLLNTEAFF.

This clonotype was detected only a few times. The chain is built from TRBV29-1 and TRBJ1-1; 7 bases agree with TRBD1. V shed 4 bases and J 4 bases; nucleotides not matched to a gene: 3. Germline CDR1 reads SQVTM; CDR2 reads ANQGSEA. The CDR3 runs 12 residues. The DNA for the CDR3 is TGCAGCGTTGGGGACAGCTTCACTGAAGCTTTCTTT. Protein sequence: CSVGDSFTEAFF.

This clonotype was seen only a few times. This chain's CDR3 is CASRPTGGGEAFF. CDR3 sequence (DNA): TGTGCCAGCAGGCCCACAGGGGGCGGTGAAGCTTTCTTT. The rearrangement joins TRBV12-3 or TRBV12-4 to TRBJ1-1; TRBD1 aligns across 9 bases. The CDR3 consists of 13 residues. Germline trimming cut 6 bases from V and 7 bases from J; bases unmatched to any gene: 6.

The chain recombines TRBV4-1 with TRBJ2-1; unclear D gene. Germline CDR1 MGHRA, CDR2 YSYEKL. Between the trimmed V and J ends, which lost 4 bases and 8 bases, there was a span of 9 bases. The CDR3 is 12 residues long. CDR3 DNA: TGCGCCAGCAGCCGGGCGGTTGATGAGCAGTTCTTC. Translating gives CASSRAVDEQFF.

The chain couples TRBV6-1 to TRBJ1-4; TRBD1 might be the D (5 bases). V lost 7 bases and J lost 3, with 12 bases in between. The CDR3 consists of 14 residues. Germline V CDR1 and CDR2: MNHNS, SASEGT. The CDR3 DNA follows: TGTGCCAGCACCTATGGGGCAGCTAATGAAAAACTGTTTTTT. Residues: CASTYGAANEKLFF.

This clonotype was seen a few times. This chain connects TRBV4-3 to TRBJ2-6, with D tentatively TRBD2 (5 bases). Germline V CDR1 and CDR2: LGHNA, YSLEER. Trimming removed 2 bases at V and 0 bases at J, with 14 bases between. The CDR3 runs 18 residues. The CDR3 sequence: CASSQSIRGSSGANVLTF. As DNA, the CDR3 is TGCGCCAGCAGCCAAAGTATTAGAGGGAGCTCTGGGGCCAACGTCCTGACTTTC.

The V gene is TRBV7-9, the J gene TRBJ2-7; D is uncertain. Per germline, CDR1 SEHNR and CDR2 FQNEAQ (reference sequence). This CDR3 is 16 amino acids long. Trimming removed 1 base at V and 2 bases at J, with 15 bases between. CDR3 nucleotide sequence: TGTGCCAGCAGCTTAGATGCCCCAACACCTACCTACGAGCAGTACTTC. Its translation is CASSLDAPTPTYEQYF.